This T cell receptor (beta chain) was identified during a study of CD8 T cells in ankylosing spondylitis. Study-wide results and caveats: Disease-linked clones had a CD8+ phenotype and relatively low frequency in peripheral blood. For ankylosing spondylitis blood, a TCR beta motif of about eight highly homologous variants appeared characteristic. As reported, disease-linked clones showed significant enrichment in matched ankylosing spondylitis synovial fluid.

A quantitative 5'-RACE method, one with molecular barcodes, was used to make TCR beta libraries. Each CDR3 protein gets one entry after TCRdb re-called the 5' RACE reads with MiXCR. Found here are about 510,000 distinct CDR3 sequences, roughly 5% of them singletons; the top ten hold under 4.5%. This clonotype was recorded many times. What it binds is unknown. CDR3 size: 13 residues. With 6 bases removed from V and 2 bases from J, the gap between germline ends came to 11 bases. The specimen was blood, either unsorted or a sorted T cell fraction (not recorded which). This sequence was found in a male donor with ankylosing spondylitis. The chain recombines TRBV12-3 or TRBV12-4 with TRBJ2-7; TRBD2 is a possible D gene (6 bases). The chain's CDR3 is CASSRDSAYEQYF. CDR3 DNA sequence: TGTGCCAGCAGCAGGGACTCGGCCTACGAGCAGTACTTC.